The present TCR beta chain was sequenced within a study of beta chain features in type 1 diabetes. Using CD45RO/CCR7/CD25/CD127/CD95/CD27, CD4+ naive, central memory, regulatory and stem cell-like memory cells were sorted. This CDR3 has 17 residues. Trimming cost V 4 bases and J 2 bases; bases outside gene matches: 10. Per germline, CDR1 SGHNT and CDR2 YYREEE (reference sequence). Expressed TCRB transcripts were sequenced because the entire RNA isolate underwent reverse transcription. Sequencing was performed with immunoSEQ multiplex PCR; in TCRdb, only in-frame clones are kept and a portion is missing. The sample includes approximately 160,000 clones, about 9.1% of them seen just once. This clone was seen only a few times.

The chain uses TRBV5-4 and TRBJ2-7; 12 bases line up with TRBD2. This receptor was taken from a woman aged 18-30 years in good health. Sample: central memory CD4+ T cells from blood. CDR3 nucleotides: TGTGCCAGCAGCGGGGGGCGACTAGCGGGGGCCGCCTACGAGCAGTACTTC. Translating gives CASSGGRLAGAAYEQYF.